This entry describes one T cell receptor beta chain. Treatment meaning: oral pan-JAK inhibitor, 5-10 mg twice daily. Collection of lesional scalp punch biopsies and peripheral blood was performed in alopecia areata patients. Germline V gene data show CDR1 as MNHEY and CDR2 as SVGAGI. CDR3 size: 16 residues. The junction had 6 bases not matched to a gene; V was cut back by 2 bases and J by 0 bases. The sample originates from a study of CD8+ T cells in alopecia areata. Overall study context: The drug, tofacitinib, lasted 6 to 18 months, followed by 6 months off drug. For treated patients, severity scores reflected the percentage of scalp area affected.

TCR sequencing used cDNA made by reverse transcription of extracted RNA. This table comes from immunoSEQ multiplex PCR, and its TCRdb copy is limited to in-frame clones, with some not included. The sample includes some 170,000 clones, roughly 58% of them seen just once. The V gene is TRBV6-5, the J gene TRBJ2-7; 8 nucleotides align to TRBD1. The sample here was CD4+ T cells sorted from blood, taken between weeks 55 and 65, from a patient treated with tofacitinib. This receptor was identified in a human donor with alopecia areata. Written as DNA, the CDR3 is TGTGCCAGCAGTTACCGACAGGGGATAAGCTCCTACGAGCAGTACTTC. It is translated as CASSYRQGISSYEQYF.